This T cell receptor (beta chain) derives from a study of T cell responses to AZD1222 COVID-19 vaccine. On this clone itself: Its antigen is currently unknown.

Points from the study as a whole: The study found Spike-specific TCR breadth and depth rose after two AZD1222 doses. Scientists sampled the repertoires only once the peak T cell response had passed. Baseline seropositives among AZD1222 recipients totaled only six.

V dropped 4 bases and J dropped 0 bases, with 15 bases sitting between them. The CDR3 covers 16 residues. Germline lookup yields CDR1 SGHRS and CDR2 YFSETQ. Profiled with immunoSEQ multiplex PCR; TCRdb holds only in-frame clones, not every one. The top ten hold over 0.95% of the sample, which has fewer than 250,000 clones, about 92% seen once. The chain employs TRBV5-1 and TRBJ2-3; D is ambiguous. This receptor was identified in an adult in good health. Sequencing was performed on peripheral blood, taken on day 0 of MenACWY control vaccination. The CDR3 DNA reads TGCGCCAGCAGCGAAACGGTTATAAGCAGCACAGATACGCAGTATTTT. Protein sequence: CASSETVISSTDTQYF.